Below are 29 T cell receptor beta chains sequenced from a single sample in a study of T cell responses to AZD1222 COVID-19 vaccine. Method: immunoSEQ multiplex PCR; TCRdb's copy keeps in-frame clones and lacks some. Among about 100,000 clones listed, around 90% were seen once. This sample comprised peripheral blood, obtained on day 0 of AZD1222 vaccination. Every receptor here comes from an adult in good health.

The chain carries TRBV6-4 and TRBJ2-2; D ambiguous. Trimming took 7 bases from V and 6 from J, leaving 6 bases between them. In germline, CDR1 is MRHNA, CDR2 SNTAGT. This CDR3 is built from 11 residues. The CDR3 DNA reads TGTGCCAGCAACCGGGCCGGGGAGCTGTTTTTT. This codes for CASNRAGELFF.

This clone was observed a few times. This chain links TRBV9 with TRBJ2-5; D possibly corresponds to TRBD1 (6 bases). Looked up from germline, CDR1 is SGDLS and CDR2 is YYNGEE. Trimming removed 0 bases from V and 1 base from J, with 10 bases in between. The CDR3 is 15 amino acids. The CDR3 sequence is CASSVGYRVQETQYF. CDR3 in DNA: TGTGCCAGCAGCGTAGGGTACAGGGTCCAAGAGACCCAGTACTTC. The full variable domain, with the rest looked up from reference TRBV9 and TRBJ2-5, is DSGVTQTPKHLITATGQRVTLRCSPRSGDLSVYWYQQSLDQGLQFLIQYYNGEERAKGNILERFSAQQFPDLHSELNLSSLELGDSALYFCASSVGYRVQETQYFGPGTRLLVL.

V is TRBV18 and J is TRBJ1-2; the match to TRBD1 covers 10 bases. The ends lost 2 bases at V and 3 bases at J; junction bases unmatched: 3. The CDR3 consists of 15 residues. Per germline, CDR1 KGHSH and CDR2 LQKENI. The CDR3: CASSPLTGGDYGYTF. Here the CDR3 DNA reads TGTGCCAGCTCACCATTGACAGGGGGCGACTATGGCTACACCTTC.

This clone was observed a single time. This chain connects TRBV7-9 to TRBJ1-3, with D unresolved. Germline V gene sequence: CDR1 SEHNR, CDR2 FQNEAQ (reference sequence). V lost 7 bases and J lost 0, with 16 bases in between. The length of the CDR3 is 16 residues. The CDR3: CASNDGAESSGNTIYF. CDR3 coding DNA: TGTGCCAGCAACGATGGTGCCGAAAGCTCTGGAAACACCATATATTTT.

This clone was recorded a few times. The chain links TRBV6-2 or TRBV6-3 to TRBJ2-3; 7 nucleotides line up with TRBD2. This CDR3 has 17 amino acids. Germline CDR1 MNHEY, CDR2 SVGEGT. V gave up 4 bases and J gave up 2 bases; unmatched junction bases: 12. CDR3 sequence reads: CASSSPGWEGLTDTQYF. In DNA, the CDR3 is TGTGCCAGCAGTTCCCCGGGATGGGAGGGCCTCACAGATACGCAGTATTTT.

This chain connects TRBV7-6 to TRBJ2-5; 10 bases align to TRBD2. V lost 1 base and J lost 4; bases outside the gene matches: 9. Germline V gene lookup returns CDR1 SGHVS and CDR2 FNYEAQ. This CDR3 contains 17 residues. As DNA, the CDR3 is TGTGCCAGCAGCTTAGTTGTGGCTAGCGGGAGCCTAGAGACCCAGTACTTC. Protein product: CASSLVVASGSLETQYF.

CDR3 region: CASSFSPGQGGDEQFF. CDR3 DNA sequence: TGTGCCAGCAGTTTCTCCCCTGGGCAGGGGGGTGATGAGCAGTTCTTC. The chain couples TRBV28 to TRBJ2-1, with a tentative D call TRBD1 (7 bases). The CDR3 loop spans 16 amino acids. Germline CDR1 MDHEN, CDR2 SYDVKM. The V end lost 3 bases, the J end lost 8 bases, and 20 bases lay between the germline ends. The full variable domain, in which reference TRBV28 and TRBJ2-1 provide the parts outside the CDR3, is DVKVTQSSRYLVKRTGEKVFLECVQDMDHENMFWYRQDPGLGLRLIYFSYDVKMKEKGDIPEGYSVSREKKERFSLILESASTNQTSMYLCASSFSPGQGGDEQFFGPGTRLTVL.

The V gene is TRBV7-2, the J gene TRBJ1-2; 7 bases match TRBD1. This CDR3 region has 15 residues. Per germline, CDR1 SGHTA and CDR2 FQGNSA. Germline trimming cut 5 bases from V and 3 bases from J; bases unmatched to any gene: 9. The CDR3 loop reads CASSPGGVGYYGYTF. The CDR3 DNA is TGTGCCAGCAGCCCAGGGGGGGTGGGTTACTATGGCTACACCTTC.

This chain links TRBV29-1 with TRBJ1-2, with a possible D match to TRBD1 (6 bases). This CDR3 region has 13 residues. V gave up 7 bases and J gave up 5 bases, with 17 bases separating them. The germline V gene encodes CDR1 SQVTM and CDR2 ANQGSEA. CDR3 region: CSAESDSRYGYTF. CDR3 bases: TGCAGCGCTGAGTCGGACAGTAGATATGGCTACACCTTC. The full variable domain, rest sourced from reference TRBV29-1 and TRBJ1-2, is SAVISQKPSRDICQRGTSLTIQCQVDSQVTMMFWYRQQPGQSLTLIATANQGSEATYESGFVIDKFPISRPNLTFSTLTVSNMSPEDSSIYLCSAESDSRYGYTFGSGTRLTVV.

The rearrangement links TRBV29-1 to TRBJ1-5; no definite D call. With 3 bases removed from V and 4 bases from J, the gap between germline ends came to 7 bases. The CDR3 runs to 12 residues. CDR1 and CDR2 from the germline V gene are SQVTM and ANQGSEA. CDR3 DNA: TGCAGCGTTGAGGAAGGGAATCAGCCCCAGCATTTT. Protein product: CSVEEGNQPQHF.

The chain has TRBV4-1 and TRBJ2-3; 10 bases fit TRBD2. CDR1 and CDR2 (germline): MGHRA, YSYEKL. CDR3 size: 16 residues. J lost 5 bases, V lost 6 bases, and 11 bases had no gene match. For the CDR3, the DNA is TGCGCCAGCAGACTCTTCCCTAGCGGGAGTGGAGATACGCAGTATTTT. Translated: CASRLFPSGSGDTQYF.

This clone was picked up a small number of times. The chain recombines TRBV2 with TRBJ1-1, with a tentative D call TRBD1 (5 bases). The CDR3 extends over 12 amino acids. From germline, CDR1 is SNHLY and CDR2 FYNNEI. The germline V and J ends were trimmed by 6 bases and 11 bases, with 16 bases remaining between them. CDR3 in amino acids: CASSTDSLYAFF. CDR3 bases: TGTGCCAGCAGCACCGACAGTTTATACGCTTTCTTT.

This chain joins TRBV10-1 and TRBJ2-1; either TRBD1 or TRBD2 may fit D (6 bases each). This CDR3 region has 13 residues. Trimming stripped 0 bases from V and 12 bases from J, with 12 bases between. In germline, CDR1 is WNHNN, CDR2 SYGVQD (reference sequence). CDR3: CASSESGGLRQFF. The CDR3, as DNA: TGCGCCAGCAGTGAGTCTGGGGGGCTAAGGCAGTTCTTC.

V gene TRBV12-3 or TRBV12-4 combines with J gene TRBJ1-1, with D possibly matching TRBD1 (5 bases). V was pared by 10 bases and J by 0 bases, with 12 bases between. CDR3 size: 13 residues. The CDR3 DNA is TGTGCCACCCGTGACAGCTTGAACACTGAAGCTTTCTTT. Translated: CATRDSLNTEAFF.

The rearrangement links TRBV18 to TRBJ2-4; D is perhaps TRBD2 (6 bases). The germline gives CDR1 KGHSH, CDR2 LQKENI. V lost 4 bases to trimming and J lost 2 bases, with 12 bases between them. The CDR3 is made up of 15 amino acids. CDR3 DNA: TGTGCCAGCTCACTGTCCGCGGGAACCAAAAACATTCAGTACTTC. Translation gives CASSLSAGTKNIQYF. The full variable domain, with the rest looked up from reference TRBV18 and TRBJ2-4, is NAGVMQNPRHLVRRRGQEARLRCSPMKGHSHVYWYRQLPEEGLKFMVYLQKENIIDESGMPKERFSAEFPKEGPSILRIQQVVRGDSAAYFCASSLSAGTKNIQYFGAGTRLSVL.

The chain combines TRBV5-1 with TRBJ1-2, with TRBD1 as a possible D gene (5 bases). CDR1 and CDR2 (germline): SGHRS, YFSETQ. Trimming stripped 0 bases from V and 8 bases from J, with 17 bases between. This CDR3 is built from 15 residues. CDR3 sequence: CASSLAPDSRRGYTF. In DNA, the CDR3 is TGCGCCAGCAGCTTGGCCCCCGACAGCCGTCGGGGCTACACCTTC. Using reference TRBV5-1 and TRBJ1-2 for the parts outside the CDR3, the full variable domain is KAGVTQTPRYLIKTRGQQVTLSCSPISGHRSVSWYQQTPGQGLQFLFEYFSETQRNKGNFPGRFSGRQFSNSRSEMNVSTLELGDSALYLCASSLAPDSRRGYTFGSGTRLTVV.

This clone has only a few counts. The J gene is TRBJ2-1, the V gene TRBV4-2; TRBD2 matches at 7 bases. This CDR3 is 17 amino acids long. Per germline, CDR1 LGHNA and CDR2 YNFKEQ. The V and J ends lost 0 bases and 5 bases, in that order; junction bases with no gene match: 10. CDR3 in amino acids: CASSQDLIIAGDNEQFF. CDR3 sequence (DNA): TGTGCCAGCAGCCAAGACCTCATTATAGCGGGCGACAATGAGCAGTTCTTC.

The chain is built from TRBV4-2 and TRBJ2-1; D uncertain. V dropped 1 base and J dropped 7 bases, with 14 bases sitting between them. From germline, CDR1 is LGHNA and CDR2 YNFKEQ. The CDR3 spans 15 residues. This CDR3 reads CASSQVERDVNEQFF. The DNA of the CDR3 is TGTGCCAGCAGCCAAGTTGAGAGAGATGTGAATGAGCAGTTCTTC.

V usage is TRBV5-8 and J usage is TRBJ2-3; 11 positions match TRBD1. The CDR3 covers 15 residues. Per the germline V gene, CDR1 is SGHTS and CDR2 is YDEGEE. The ends lost 3 bases at V and 3 bases at J; junction bases unmatched: 3. CDR3 loop: CASSSGQGATDTQYF. CDR3 coding DNA: TGTGCCAGCAGCTCCGGACAGGGGGCGACAGATACGCAGTATTTT.

About this clone itself: In the same sample, other DNA sequences code for this CDR3. The V call is TRBV9, the J call TRBJ1-6, with D possibly matching TRBD1 (6 bases). This CDR3 has 15 residues. Trimming shortened V by 5 bases and J by 6 bases, and 15 bases separated the two germline ends. Germline CDR1 and CDR2: SGDLS and YYNGEE. The CDR3 DNA is TGTGCCAGCAGTCCCAGGGGAGGCGGTAATTCACCCCTCCACTTT. As protein: CASSPRGGGNSPLHF.

The chain joins TRBV29-1 to TRBJ1-1, with D perhaps matching TRBD1 (6 bases). The CDR3 contains 13 residues. Trimming shortened V by 6 bases and J by 1 base, and 12 bases separated the two germline ends. CDR1 SQVTM and CDR2 ANQGSEA come from the germline V gene. CDR3 bases: TGCAGCGTCTTAGGACAGACGAACACTGAAGCTTTCTTT. Protein product: CSVLGQTNTEAFF.

This chain uses TRBV9 with TRBJ2-6; unclear D gene. The germline V and J ends were trimmed by 0 bases and 2 bases, with 6 bases remaining between them. Germline CDR1 is SGDLS and CDR2 is YYNGEE. This CDR3 is 15 amino acids long. The CDR3 region is CASSVGVTGANVLTF. The DNA for the CDR3 is TGTGCCAGCAGCGTAGGGGTGACTGGGGCCAACGTCCTGACTTTC. Filled out from reference TRBV9 and TRBJ2-6, the complete variable domain reads DSGVTQTPKHLITATGQRVTLRCSPRSGDLSVYWYQQSLDQGLQFLIQYYNGEERAKGNILERFSAQQFPDLHSELNLSSLELGDSALYFCASSVGVTGANVLTFGAGSRLTVL.

The rearrangement joins TRBV5-6 to TRBJ2-7, with D maybe TRBD2 (6 bases). The V end was cut by 4 bases, the J end by 4 bases, with 12 bases between. The CDR3 consists of 13 residues. Per germline, CDR1 SGHDT and CDR2 YYEEEE. The CDR3 sequence is CASSGETSYEQYF. The CDR3 DNA reads TGTGCCAGCAGCGGTGAGACTAGTTACGAGCAGTACTTC.

The chain combines TRBV6-5 with TRBJ1-4; 7 bases are a match to TRBD1. V shed 6 bases and J 4 bases; nucleotides not matched to a gene: 5. Germline assignment: CDR1 MNHEY and CDR2 SVGAGI. This CDR3 spans 14 amino acids. The DNA for the CDR3 is TGTGCCAGCAGCTCCGGGACAGTTAATGAAAAACTGTTTTTT. Protein product: CASSSGTVNEKLFF.

J is TRBJ1-1 and V is TRBV6-5, with D possibly being TRBD1 (6 bases). Per the germline V gene, CDR1 is MNHEY and CDR2 is SVGAGI. The CDR3 length is 12 residues. Trimming cost V 3 bases and J 8 bases, with 10 bases left between them. CDR3 DNA sequence: TGTGCCAGCAGTTATAGGGGGAGGGAAGCTTTCTTT. Residues: CASSYRGREAFF.

The rearrangement links TRBV7-9 to TRBJ1-3; D uncertain. The germline CDR1 and CDR2 sequences are SEHNR and FQNEAQ (reference sequence). Between the trimmed V and J ends, which lost 5 bases and 3 bases, there was a span of 11 bases. The CDR3 runs to 14 residues. The CDR3 loop reads CASSTHLYGNTIYF. The CDR3 region has the DNA TGTGCCAGCAGCACCCACCTCTATGGAAACACCATATATTTT.

The chain combines TRBV7-9 with TRBJ2-2; D is uncertain. Germline CDR1 SEHNR, CDR2 FQNEAQ (reference sequence). The CDR3 is 14 amino acids. Trimming left V 5 bases short and J 0 bases short, with 7 bases between. CDR3 nucleotide sequence: TGTGCCAGCAGCCCCGACGCGAACACCGGGGAGCTGTTTTTT. It is translated as CASSPDANTGELFF.

V and J are TRBV15 and TRBJ2-7; D call uncertain. V was cut by 1 base and J by 0 bases, with 13 bases left in between. CDR1 LNHNV and CDR2 YYDKDF come from the germline V gene (reference sequence). The CDR3 has 16 residues. CDR3 nucleotide sequence: TGTGCCACCAGCAGAGTGAGGAGTACAAGCTCCTACGAGCAGTACTTC. This translates into CATSRVRSTSSYEQYF.

Of note for this clone: In the same sample, other DNA sequences code for this CDR3. The rearrangement joins TRBV19 to TRBJ2-5; D not resolved. The V gene's germline CDR1 is LNHDA and CDR2 SQIVND (reference sequence). The CDR3 covers 13 residues. Between the trimmed V and J ends, which lost 3 bases and 7 bases, there was a span of 12 bases. CDR3 sequence reads: CASSMGRAATQYF. CDR3 DNA: TGTGCCAGTAGTATGGGTCGGGCGGCGACCCAGTACTTC.